This T cell receptor beta chain emerged from a study of blood T cell repertoires in COVID-19. Sequencing was performed with immunoSEQ multiplex PCR; in TCRdb, only in-frame clones are kept and a portion is missing. The sample carries about 140,000 clones, 88% recorded once. V gave up 5 bases and J gave up 7 bases; unmatched junction bases: 8. Per germline, CDR1 SGHTA and CDR2 FQGNSA. The CDR3 runs to 15 residues. Sequenced sample: peripheral blood. The rearrangement links TRBV7-2 to TRBJ1-6, with 7 positions matching TRBD1. This TCR derives from a woman aged 60-70 years with acute or convalescent COVID-19. CDR3: CASSPTGTENSPLHF. Written as DNA, the CDR3 is TGTGCCAGCAGCCCGACCGGGACAGAAAATTCACCCCTCCACTTT.